This T cell receptor beta chain is drawn from a study of OX40 agonist ivuxolimab in advanced cancers. Background on the study: The treatment was a fully human IgG2 OX40 agonist, ivuxolimab. Intravenous ivuxolimab was administered to patients every 2 weeks at 0.01 to 10 mg/kg. Prior anti-PD-1, anti-PD-L1 or anti-CTLA-4 therapy did not bar entry, and 40% to 45% had some.

TCRdb keeps only in-frame clones here, not all; method: immunoSEQ multiplex PCR. The table shows 100,000 to 150,000 clones, with about nine tenths occurring only once. Patients were ruled out by autoimmune disease history or systemic immunosuppression. Here the sequenced sample was CD4+ or CD8+ T cells sorted from blood, taken in a trial of the OX40 agonist ivuxolimab. The receptor was derived from an adult with an advanced solid tumor such as melanoma, head and neck, liver or kidney cancer.

The CDR3 reads CASRFTGVQPEQFF. The CDR3 coding sequence is TGTGCCAGCAGATTCACAGGGGTTCAACCTGAGCAGTTCTTC. The chain has TRBV28 and TRBJ2-1; 7 bases map to TRBD1. J was trimmed by 9 bases and V by 6 bases; bases with no gene match: 11. The CDR3 has 14 residues. Germline values: CDR1 MDHEN, CDR2 SYDVKM.